The 30 T cell receptor beta chains presented below share a single source sample, sequenced in a study of blood T cell repertoires in COVID-19. The repertoire was sequenced with immunoSEQ multiplex PCR; TCRdb's copy has only in-frame clones and lacks some. The sample records some 130,000 clones, roughly 90% being singletons. Sequenced material: peripheral blood. These receptors all come from a man aged 50-60 years with active COVID-19.

The V call is TRBV19, the J call TRBJ2-5; possible D gene TRBD2, 7 bases. Deletions cut 3 bases from V and 5 bases from J, with 13 bases between. The CDR3 length is 14 residues. Germline V gene data show CDR1 as LNHDA and CDR2 as SQIVND (reference sequence). CDR3 nucleotide sequence: TGTGCCAGTAGTATCCAGGGGAGGGGCGAGACCCAGTACTTC. Its translation: CASSIQGRGETQYF.

The CDR3 DNA sequence: TGTGCCAGCAGCCAGCTCAGGGATTACAATGAGCAGTTCTTC. Protein: CASSQLRDYNEQFF. The J gene is TRBJ2-1, the V gene TRBV3-1 (or the pseudogene TRBV3-2); D may be TRBD1 (5 bases). V dropped 3 bases and J dropped 4 bases, with 10 bases sitting between them. The CDR3 totals 14 residues. The germline V gene has CDR1 LGHDT and CDR2 YNNKEL (reference sequence).

This rearrangement joins TRBV5-8 to TRBJ1-5; no definite D call. The CDR3 length is 13 residues. Germline V CDR1 and CDR2: SGHTS, YDEGEE. V dropped 0 bases and J dropped 6 bases, with 7 bases sitting between them. CDR3 amino acids: CASSLDGSQPQHF. The CDR3 coding sequence is TGTGCCAGCAGCTTGGACGGTTCTCAGCCCCAGCATTTT.

The chain is built from TRBV5-5 and TRBJ1-3; unclear D gene. CDR1 SGHKS and CDR2 YYEKEE come from the germline V gene (reference sequence). Trimming took off 1 base at V and 0 bases at J, with 8 bases between the two ends. This CDR3 contains 15 residues. The CDR3 DNA reads TGTGCCAGCAGCTTGTCCCTCAGCTCTGGAAACACCATATATTTT. Translated: CASSLSLSSGNTIYF.

V usage is TRBV19 and J usage is TRBJ2-5; the D gene is possibly TRBD1 (5 bases). Trimming took off 4 bases at V and 3 bases at J, with 9 bases between the two ends. The length of the CDR3 is 13 residues. Looked up from germline, CDR1 is LNHDA and CDR2 is SQIVND (reference sequence). As DNA, the CDR3 is TGTGCCAGTAGTAACCTCAGGGAAGAGACCCAGTACTTC. Its protein is CASSNLREETQYF.

This rearrangement joins TRBV5-1 to TRBJ1-6; D perhaps matches TRBD1 (6 bases). The germline CDR1 and CDR2 sequences are SGHRS and YFSETQ. Trimming took 0 bases from V and 8 from J, leaving 9 bases between them. The CDR3 loop spans 14 amino acids. This CDR3 reads CASSLGEGDSPLHF. CDR3 nucleotides: TGCGCCAGCAGCTTGGGCGAGGGGGATTCACCCCTCCACTTT.

In its sample, this clone was seen once. Different DNA sequences within this sample yield the same CDR3. This chain uses TRBV11-2 with TRBJ1-1; D unclear. The CDR3 covers 13 residues. V was trimmed by 1 base and J by 1 base, leaving 4 bases between them. CDR1 and CDR2 from the germline V gene are SGHAT and FQNNGV. This chain's CDR3 is CASSLGRNTEAFF. In DNA form, the CDR3 reads TGTGCCAGCAGCTTAGGTAGGAACACTGAAGCTTTCTTT.

V and J are TRBV5-6 and TRBJ2-5; tentatively, D is TRBD1 (5 bases). The V and J ends lost 0 bases and 10 bases respectively, with 7 bases between them. CDR3 size: 11 residues. Germline V gives CDR1 SGHDT, CDR2 YYEEEE. CDR3 loop: CASSLEGNQYF. The DNA for the CDR3 is TGTGCCAGCAGCTTGGAGGGGAACCAGTACTTC.

Here the CDR3 reads CASSLRTGPSTDTQYF. CDR3 DNA sequence: TGTGCCAGCAGCCTACGGACAGGACCTAGCACAGATACGCAGTATTTT. The chain is built from TRBV7-8 and TRBJ2-3; 7 bases are shared with TRBD1. V lost 5 bases to trimming and J lost 0 bases; unmatched junction nucleotides: 8. Germline V gene lookup returns CDR1 SGHVS and CDR2 FQNEAQ. The CDR3 is made up of 16 amino acids.

The chain is built from TRBV29-1 and TRBJ2-7; possible D gene TRBD2, 6 bases. The CDR3 spans 11 residues. Looked up from germline, CDR1 is SQVTM and CDR2 is ANQGSEA. Trimming took 4 bases from V and 4 from J, leaving 8 bases between them. This CDR3 reads CSVVGGYEQYF. DNA of the CDR3: TGCAGCGTTGTTGGGGGGTACGAGCAGTACTTC.

The chain combines TRBV18 with TRBJ2-1; 7 bases are a match to TRBD1. Germline V gene data show CDR1 as KGHSH and CDR2 as LQKENI. There are 15 residues in the CDR3. V shed 5 bases and J 4 bases; nucleotides not matched to a gene: 8. CDR3 residues: CASSSRQGFYNEQFF. CDR3 nucleotides: TGTGCCAGCTCAAGCAGACAGGGCTTTTACAATGAGCAGTTCTTC.

Here the CDR3 DNA reads TGTGCCAGCAGCCAAGATGGCCGGAACACTGAAGCTTTCTTT. Translation gives CASSQDGRNTEAFF. The chain combines TRBV3-1 (or the pseudogene TRBV3-2) with TRBJ1-1; D gene uncertain. Germline loops: CDR1 LGHDT, CDR2 YNNKEL (reference sequence). The ends were cut back, 0 bases at V and 1 base at J, with 6 bases in the middle. The CDR3 totals 14 residues.

The chain has TRBV6-5 and TRBJ2-5, with D perhaps TRBD2 (7 bases). Germline CDR1 and CDR2: MNHEY and SVGAGI. Trimming took off 11 bases at V and 2 bases at J, with 21 bases between the two ends. The CDR3 is made up of 15 amino acids. Here the CDR3 reads CACWRGGSTQETQYF. The CDR3 DNA follows: TGTGCCTGTTGGAGGGGGGGGAGTACACAAGAGACCCAGTACTTC.

The gene calls are TRBV5-1 and TRBJ1-6; maybe TRBD1 (5 bases). Germline V lookup: CDR1 SGHRS, CDR2 YFSETQ. Between the trimmed V and J ends, which lost 0 bases and 5 bases, there was a span of 15 bases. The CDR3 totals 17 residues. The CDR3 DNA reads TGCGCCAGCAGCTTGGCCCCCCGCCAGGGTGATAATTCACCCCTCCACTTT. Translation gives CASSLAPRQGDNSPLHF.

In nucleotides, the CDR3 is TGTGCCAGCAGTTACGGGGGGGGCAATCAGCCCCAGCATTTT. It encodes CASSYGGGNQPQHF. The rearrangement joins TRBV6-2 or TRBV6-3 to TRBJ1-5; TRBD1 might be the D (5 bases). Trimming cost V 2 bases and J 2 bases, with 7 bases left between them. The CDR3 has 14 amino acids. Germline values: CDR1 MNHEY, CDR2 SVGEGT.

This clone was seen a handful of times. The chain joins TRBV7-2 to TRBJ1-5, with 8 bases lining up with TRBD1. The CDR3 is 16 amino acids. Germline V gives CDR1 SGHTA, CDR2 FQGNSA. The V and J ends lost 1 base and 2 bases, in that order; junction bases with no gene match: 4. The CDR3 DNA is TGTGCCAGCAGCTTAGTCTCGACAGGGGGCAATCAGCCCCAGCATTTT. Protein product: CASSLVSTGGNQPQHF. Complete variable domain (other parts from reference TRBV7-2 and TRBJ1-5): GAGVSQSPSNKVTEKGKDVELRCDPISGHTALYWYRQSLGQGLEFLIYFQGNSAPDKSGLPSDRFSAERTGGSVSTLTIQRTQQEDSAVYLCASSLVSTGGNQPQHFGDGTRLSIL.

This chain joins TRBV18 and TRBJ2-7; TRBD1 matches at 7 bases. V shed 4 bases, J shed 5 bases, and the junction held 2 bases outside the gene matches. Per the germline V gene, CDR1 is KGHSH and CDR2 is LQKENI. The CDR3 has 12 residues. CDR3 amino acids: CASSRDRDEQYV. CDR3 in DNA: TGTGCCAGCTCACGCGACAGGGACGAGCAGTACGTC.

This rearrangement joins TRBV18 to TRBJ1-1; D is unclear. Trimming took off 3 bases at V and 6 bases at J, with 20 bases between the two ends. Germline V CDR1 and CDR2: KGHSH, LQKENI. The CDR3 is made up of 16 amino acids. The DNA of the CDR3 is TGTGCCAGCTCACCCTCGGACGGAGGTGACTTCGCTGAAGCTTTCTTT. Its protein product is CASSPSDGGDFAEAFF.

This clone was seen a handful of times. The chain combines TRBV19 with TRBJ1-3; D may be TRBD1 (5 bases). This CDR3 is built from 17 residues. CDR1 and CDR2 from the germline V gene are LNHDA and SQIVND (reference sequence). V lost 6 bases and J 0 bases, leaving 18 bases between the germline ends. The CDR3 loop is CASRGSNRTPSGNTIYF. In DNA, the CDR3 is TGTGCCAGTAGGGGATCAAACAGGACCCCCTCTGGAAACACCATATATTTT.

This clone came up once. J is TRBJ2-2 and V is TRBV6-6, with 10 bases aligning to TRBD1. After removal of 9 bases from V and 5 bases from J, the junction contained 12 bases not matched to a gene. This CDR3 contains 16 residues. Per the germline V gene, CDR1 is MNHNY and CDR2 is SVGAGI (reference sequence). CDR3 residues: CASLPRDRGGTGELFF. The DNA of the CDR3 is TGTGCCAGTCTCCCCCGGGACAGGGGAGGAACCGGGGAGCTGTTTTTT.

This sequence joins TRBV5-1 and TRBJ2-5; D uncertain. CDR3 size: 16 residues. The V end was cut by 0 bases, the J end by 1 base, with 13 bases between. The germline V gene encodes CDR1 SGHRS and CDR2 YFSETQ. CDR3 DNA sequence: TGCGCCAGCAGCTTGGATGGCGACTTCTCCCAAGAGACCCAGTACTTC. Its protein is CASSLDGDFSQETQYF.

This clone has only one observation. The chain is built from TRBV30 and TRBJ2-5; the match to TRBD2 covers 8 bases. Germline-derived CDR1 and CDR2 are GTSNPN and SVGIG (reference sequence). The J segment lost 3 bases and the V segment lost 1 base, leaving 7 bases of the junction unmatched. The CDR3 length is 15 residues. CDR3 bases: TGTGCCTGGAGTGGCCCGGGACTAGGGAAAGAGACCCAGTACTTC. Protein: CAWSGPGLGKETQYF.

V usage is TRBV25-1 and J usage is TRBJ1-1, with 8 nucleotides matching TRBD1. Germline V lookup: CDR1 MGHDK, CDR2 SYGVNS. The CDR3 has 13 amino acids. V lost 4 bases, J lost 4 bases, and 2 bases stayed unmatched. The CDR3 bases are TGTGCCAGCAGTGTTACAGGGGGCACTGAAGCTTTCTTT. Its protein product is CASSVTGGTEAFF. Using reference TRBV25-1 and TRBJ1-1 for the parts outside the CDR3, the full variable domain is EADIYQTPRYLVIGTGKKITLECSQTMGHDKMYWYQQDPGMELHLIHYSYGVNSTEKGDLSSESTVSRIRTEHFPLTLESARPSHTSQYLCASSVTGGTEAFFGQGTRLTVV.

The V and J genes are TRBV27 and TRBJ2-4; D perhaps matches TRBD2 (5 bases). The CDR3 runs 15 residues. V was clipped by 0 bases and J by 0 bases, with 6 bases between them. Germline V lookup: CDR1 MNHEY, CDR2 SMNVEV (reference sequence). The CDR3 DNA follows: TGTGCCAGCAGTTTATCAGGAGGAGCCAAAAACATTCAGTACTTC. This codes for CASSLSGGAKNIQYF.

V is TRBV12-3 or TRBV12-4 and J is TRBJ1-4; no reliable D call. The CDR3 has 12 amino acids. V was trimmed by 1 base and J by 6 bases, leaving 3 bases between them. CDR3 sequence (DNA): TGTGCCAGCAGTTTAGTATATGAAAAACTGTTTTTT. This codes for CASSLVYEKLFF.

This clone was recorded once. This chain connects TRBV19 to TRBJ2-2; tentative D call: TRBD2 (6 bases). Trimming pared 3 bases from V and 1 base from J, leaving 12 bases between. The CDR3 loop spans 16 amino acids. The germline gives CDR1 LNHDA, CDR2 SQIVND (reference sequence). The CDR3 loop reads CASSILAGKNTGELFF. In DNA, the CDR3 is TGTGCCAGTAGTATCTTGGCGGGAAAGAACACCGGGGAGCTGTTTTTT.

CDR3 loop: CASSLGLAGFNTGELFF. The CDR3 bases are TGTGCCAGCAGCTTGGGGCTAGCGGGATTCAACACCGGGGAGCTGTTTTTT. The genes are TRBV5-6 and TRBJ2-2; 9 positions match TRBD2. Germline V gene data show CDR1 as SGHDT and CDR2 as YYEEEE. This CDR3 is built from 17 residues. J was trimmed by 2 bases and V by 0 bases; bases with no gene match: 5.

This chain joins TRBV30 and TRBJ1-3; no clear D. Germline V gives CDR1 GTSNPN, CDR2 SVGIG (reference sequence). The V and J ends lost 6 bases and 0 bases respectively, with 3 bases between them. The CDR3 has 11 amino acids. The CDR3 bases are TGTGCCTGCAGCTCTGGAAACACCATATATTTT. Amino acids: CACSSGNTIYF.

In its sample, this clone was seen a few times. The rearrangement joins TRBV2 to TRBJ2-2, with 7 positions matching TRBD1. The germline gives CDR1 SNHLY, CDR2 FYNNEI. The CDR3 is made up of 14 amino acids. With 6 bases clipped from V and 2 bases from J, the junction kept 3 bases outside the gene matches. The CDR3 is CASSTGVNTGELFF. In DNA, the CDR3 is TGTGCCAGCAGCACAGGGGTAAACACCGGGGAGCTGTTTTTT.

The chain is built from TRBV3-1 (or the pseudogene TRBV3-2) and TRBJ1-6; D is unresolved. V was clipped by 1 base and J by 7 bases, with 8 bases between them. CDR1 and CDR2 (germline): LGHDT, YNNKEL (reference sequence). This CDR3 region has 14 residues. The CDR3, as DNA: TGTGCCAGCAGCCAAGCGTTTCTGAATTCACCCCTCCACTTT. Translation gives CASSQAFLNSPLHF.